This T cell receptor (beta chain) appears in the sequencing data of a study of CD8 T cells in Susac syndrome (dated by TCRdb to the late 2010s). Turning to the overall study: Of the Susac syndrome patients who were sequenced, roughly six had clinically active disease and roughly eight were in clinical remission. Susac syndrome patients were therapy-naive, on corticosteroids (some also receiving IVIg), or on IVIg alone at blood withdrawal. The study used repertoire sequencing to test whether antigen drove CD8+ T cell activation and differentiation in Susac syndrome. What the research found in general, with its limitations: The CD4+ T cell repertoire of patients with Susac syndrome showed no detectable clonal expansion. The number of individuals in the TCR sequencing and HLA analysis was acknowledged as relatively small.

Of note for this clonotype: This clone's antigen is unknown. Base qualities are missing; no much larger clone stands one base away.

High-throughput TCR beta sequencing profiled peripheral blood CD8+ and CD4+ T cells from healthy donors, Susac syndrome patients and multiple sclerosis patients. Recently defined diagnostic criteria for definite or probable disease were met by the Susac syndrome patients. Bulk CD8+ and CD4+ T cells were purified by magnetic negative isolation, whereas CD8+ TEMRA cells were enriched by FACS. Blood was collected in EDTA tubes and processed within 24 hours, with PBMCs isolated through density gradient centrifugation. PBMCs intended for TCR sequencing were cryopreserved in liquid nitrogen and were subsequently thawed in a 37 degrees C water bath. Purity of sorted or isolated CD4+, CD8+ and CD8+ TEMRA cells was at least 90%. RNA was extracted with the RNeasy kit and roughly 0.5 to 1 ug was reverse transcribed using random hexamers. The immunoSEQ multiplex PCR assay, which covers 54 Vbeta and 13 Jbeta segments, was used to amplify TCR beta CDR3 regions. Bias from PCR amplification was corrected by using a synthetic template baseline for primer optimization and for computational correction. Processing in the source paper ran as follows. Reads were assigned to V, D and J genes according to IMGT and analyzed in immunoSEQ Analyzer, with only productive sequences retained. Clonality was calculated as one minus the Shannon entropy normalized by log2 of the number of productive unique sequences. For each patient and control, public and private clones were evaluated among the 100 most prevalent clones. Clones were defined as Susac-specific when absent from the healthy and MS cohorts, from roughly 1,000 published viral clones and from other ImmuneACCESS disease sequences. Using fastp trimming at Q25 and MiXCR clonotype assembly, TCRdb reanalyzed the public sequencing data and kept in-frame beta chains. Merged by CDR3 protein, the rows form single entries marked with the most common genes and DNA. These V and J calls derive from TCRdb rather than the authors' analysis. Here the sample has 110,000 to 150,000 distinct CDR3 sequences; approximately 96% occur a single time. The top ten clones comprise more than 0.075% of the sample.

Reading the germline V gene gives CDR1 MDHEN and CDR2 SYDVKM. CDR3 length: 13 amino acids, cysteine to phenylalanine. Left in the record is the CDR3 DNA by itself, 39 bases read in frame from the first base. The V and J ends are trimmed by 7 bases and 4 bases, leaving 8 bases between them. What was sequenced was CD4+ T cells from PBMCs. The receptor comes from a human donor with Susac syndrome. The chain is made from TRBV28 and TRBJ2-6; the D gene identity is not certain. The CDR3 has the sequence CASTLLGANVLTF. The DNA sequence reads TGTGCCAGCACCTTGTTGGGGGCCAACGTCCTGACTTTC.